A selection of T cell receptor beta chains follows, all from one sample in a study of T-cell reconstitution after alpha-beta-depleted transplantation in children. TCRdb itself ran the PCR reads through MiXCR, one entry per CDR3 protein. Seen here are under 400,000 distinct CDR3 sequences, 23% observed once, and the top ten hold approximately 10%. Material: PBMCs, mostly from graft donor cells, obtained 180 days after TCRalphabeta/CD19-depleted stem cell transplant. The receptor set was obtained from a male patient aged 10 to 17 who had a stem cell transplant for acute lymphoblastic leukemia, so the T cells may come from the graft donor. The CDR3 runs from the conserved cysteine through the conserved F or W. D genes are given only for firm matches. The size entry is marked missing in some rows and otherwise reads once, few, many or a size class.

TRBJ2-4	TRBV7-2	many	TRBD2	TGTGCCAGCAGCCGCCAGGGACTAGCGGAAGACATTCAGTACTTC	CASSRQGLAEDIQYF
TRBJ2-3	TRBV5-1	few	-	TGCGCCAGCAGCCCAGGGGACTTGTCAGATACGCAGTATTTT	CASSPGDLSDTQYF
TRBJ2-2	TRBV7-9	-	-	TGTGCCAGCGGAATTCGGAACACCGGGGAGCTGTTTTTT	CASGIRNTGELFF
TRBJ2-7	TRBV10-2	few	-	TGCGCCAGCAGTTTGGTAGCGGAGCAGTACTTC	CASSLVAEQYF
TRBJ1-5	TRBV12-3/TRBV12-4	-	-	TGTGCCAGCAGTCCCTGGGGACGCCCCGGAAATCAGCCCCAGCATTTT	CASSPWGRPGNQPQHF
TRBJ2-7	TRBV4-1	few	-	TGCGCCAGCAGCCAAGCCCCAGGGAACTCCTACGAGCAGTACTTC	CASSQAPGNSYEQYF
TRBJ2-7	TRBV20-1	-	-	TGCAGTGGGAGACGCTCCTACGAGCAGTACTTC	CSGRRSYEQYF
TRBJ1-1	TRBV2	few	-	TGTGCCAGCACCACGATGGGACTCACGAACACTGAAGCTTTCTTT	CASTTMGLTNTEAFF
TRBJ2-7	TRBV27	few	-	TGTGCCAGCAGTTTGCGTGACACTCGGGACGAGCAGTACTTC	CASSLRDTRDEQYF
TRBJ2-4	TRBV10-3	-	-	TGTGCCATCAGTGATGATTGGGGGCCCAAAAACATTCAGTACTTC	CAISDDWGPKNIQYF
TRBJ1-5	TRBV12-3/TRBV12-4	many	-	TGTGCCAGCAGTCCTAGCCTCTCTAGGCAGCCCCAGCATTTT	CASSPSLSRQPQHF
TRBJ2-2	TRBV2	-	TRBD2	TGTGCCAGCAGTGAATGGAGACTAGCGAACTACGGGGAGCTGTTTTTT	CASSEWRLANYGELFF
TRBJ1-1	TRBV24-1	-	-	TGTGCCACCAGTGATTCGTCTTTGAACACTGAAGCTTTCTTT	CATSDSSLNTEAFF
TRBJ1-2	TRBV11-2	-	-	TGTGCCAGCAGCTTATCTCTACCGGGTGGCTACACCTTC	CASSLSLPGGYTF
TRBJ2-7	TRBV6-2/TRBV6-3	-	TRBD2	TGTGCCAGCAGCTTCGAACTAGCGGGCTCCTACGAGCAGTACTTC	CASSFELAGSYEQYF
TRBJ2-7	TRBV29-1	few	-	TGCAGCGTTGTTTCGCCTCGAAGGCCCTACGAGCAGTACTTC	CSVVSPRRPYEQYF
TRBJ2-7	TRBV5-1	few	TRBD1	TGCGCCAGCAGATGGACAGGGAAGAACTACGAGCAGTACTTC	CASRWTGKNYEQYF
TRBJ2-7	TRBV28	few	-	TGTGCCAGCAGTTTATACCAGCCCTACGAGCAGTACTTC	CASSLYQPYEQYF
TRBJ2-1	TRBV4-2	-	-	TGTGCCAGCAGCCAAGTTAGGCGGGGCGATGAGCAGTTCTTC	CASSQVRRGDEQFF
TRBJ2-3	TRBV9	-	-	TGTGCCAGCAGCGTAGCAAGGACAGTTCCCAGCACAGATACGCAGTATTTT	CASSVARTVPSTDTQYF
TRBJ1-1	TRBV4-2	-	-	TGTGCCAGCAGCCCGGGGGGGATCAGCACTGAAGCTTTCTTT	CASSPGGISTEAFF
TRBJ2-1	TRBV5-1	few	TRBD2	TGCGCCAGCAGCCCCCATGGACTAGCGGGAGAGGTTGAGCAGTTCTTC	CASSPHGLAGEVEQFF
TRBJ2-7	TRBV7-9	few	-	TGTGCCAGCAGCTTAGAGGGGGTGGGCGGGATCCGCGAGCAGTACTTC	CASSLEGVGGIREQYF